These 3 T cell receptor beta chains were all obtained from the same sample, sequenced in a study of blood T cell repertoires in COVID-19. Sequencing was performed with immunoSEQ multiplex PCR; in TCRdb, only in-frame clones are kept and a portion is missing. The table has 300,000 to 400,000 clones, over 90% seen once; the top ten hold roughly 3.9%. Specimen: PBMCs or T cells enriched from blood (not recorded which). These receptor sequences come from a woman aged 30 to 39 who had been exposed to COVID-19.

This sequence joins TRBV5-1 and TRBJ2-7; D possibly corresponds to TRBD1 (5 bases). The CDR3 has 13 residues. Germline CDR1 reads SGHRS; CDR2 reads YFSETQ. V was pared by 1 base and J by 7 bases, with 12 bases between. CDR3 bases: TGCGCCAGCAGCTTGCAGGGTCTGGAGGAGCAGTACTTC. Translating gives CASSLQGLEEQYF.

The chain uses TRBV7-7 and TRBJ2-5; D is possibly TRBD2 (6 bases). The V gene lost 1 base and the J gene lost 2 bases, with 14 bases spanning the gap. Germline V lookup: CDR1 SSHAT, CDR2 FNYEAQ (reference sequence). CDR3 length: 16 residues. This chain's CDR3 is CASSLGRLVGQETQYF. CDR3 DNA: TGTGCCAGCAGCTTAGGCCGACTAGTCGGGCAAGAGACCCAGTACTTC.

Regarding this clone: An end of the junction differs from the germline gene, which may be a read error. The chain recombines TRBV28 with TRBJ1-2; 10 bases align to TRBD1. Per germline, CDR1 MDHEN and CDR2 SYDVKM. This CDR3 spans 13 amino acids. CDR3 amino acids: CASSAGQGRDEGF. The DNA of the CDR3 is TGTGCCAGCAGTGCGGGACAGGGGAGGGACGAGGGCTTC.